Following are 22 T cell receptor beta chains from one sample sequenced in a study of blood T cell repertoires in COVID-19. Sequencing was performed with immunoSEQ multiplex PCR; in TCRdb, only in-frame clones are kept and a portion is missing. The sample contains about 100,000 clones, roughly nine tenths of which appear only once. Material: peripheral blood. Receptors originate from a man aged 50 to 59 with active COVID-19.

The genes are TRBV11-2 and TRBJ1-1; weak D call: TRBD1 (6 bases). V lost 1 base to trimming and J lost 5 bases, with 17 bases between them. This CDR3 comprises 16 residues. Germline CDR1 SGHAT, CDR2 FQNNGV. The CDR3 DNA follows: TGTGCCAGCAGCTTAGTAAAGCCCGGCAGGGGAACTGAAGCTTTCTTT. This translates into CASSLVKPGRGTEAFF.

The chain employs TRBV10-2 and TRBJ2-3, with TRBD2 matching 11 bases. V trimming: 2 bases; J trimming: 0 bases; junction bases outside the gene matches: 10. The CDR3 consists of 19 residues. Germline CDR1 reads WSHSY; CDR2 reads SAAADI. The CDR3 sequence: CASSETGTSGTSSTDTQYF. In DNA, the CDR3 is TGCGCCAGCAGTGAGACCGGGACTAGCGGAACCTCTAGCACAGATACGCAGTATTTT.

The V and J genes are TRBV6-5 and TRBJ1-1, with TRBD1 as a possible D gene (6 bases). CDR3 length: 14 amino acids. The germline gives CDR1 MNHEY, CDR2 SVGAGI. V lost 8 bases, J lost 7 bases, and 20 bases lay in between. CDR3 loop: CASLRGLGAFEAFF. CDR3 nucleotide sequence: TGTGCCAGCCTGCGGGGGTTGGGGGCTTTTGAAGCTTTCTTT.

J is TRBJ2-5 and V is TRBV2, with 8 nucleotides matching TRBD2. V gave up 5 bases and J gave up 5 bases; unmatched junction bases: 10. This CDR3 has 15 amino acids. Germline V gene lookup returns CDR1 SNHLY and CDR2 FYNNEI. CDR3 nucleotide sequence: TGTGCCAGCAGTCTAGGACTAGCCGCGGGGGAGACCCAGTACTTC. Amino acid sequence: CASSLGLAAGETQYF.

V usage is TRBV10-2 and J usage is TRBJ2-7; 12 nucleotides agree with TRBD2. The CDR3 is 15 amino acids. The ends lost 0 bases at V and 9 bases at J; junction bases unmatched: 6. Germline V gives CDR1 WSHSY, CDR2 SAAADI. The CDR3 DNA reads TGCGCCAGCAGTGAGTCCCGGCTAGCGGGAGGGCGGCAGTACGTC. Amino acid sequence: CASSESRLAGGRQYV.

The chain is built from TRBV29-1 and TRBJ1-1; 7 bases match TRBD1. The germline CDR1 and CDR2 sequences are SQVTM and ANQGSEA. CDR3 length: 11 residues. Germline trimming cut 6 bases from V and 7 bases from J; bases unmatched to any gene: 5. The DNA for the CDR3 is TGCAGCGTAGAGGGACAGATTGAAGCTTTCTTT. Translated: CSVEGQIEAFF.

V is TRBV9 and J is TRBJ2-2, with D unresolved. CDR3 length: 15 residues. The V end lost 0 bases, the J end lost 2 bases, and 8 bases lay between the germline ends. Germline CDR1 is SGDLS and CDR2 is YYNGEE. The CDR3 nucleotides are TGTGCCAGCAGCGTAGTTGCTAGAAACACCGGGGAGCTGTTTTTT. Translating it yields CASSVVARNTGELFF.

The rearrangement links TRBV5-1 to TRBJ1-6; no reliable D call. Germline-derived CDR1 and CDR2 are SGHRS and YFSETQ. The CDR3 has 14 residues. V was trimmed by 0 bases and J by 7 bases, leaving 8 bases between them. The CDR3 nucleotides read TGCGCCAGCAGCTTGGGACACCAAAATTCACCCCTCCACTTT. The encoded protein is CASSLGHQNSPLHF.

V gene TRBV5-1 combines with J gene TRBJ2-2; TRBD1 agrees at 7 bases. This CDR3 has 16 amino acids. With 2 bases clipped from V and 3 bases from J, the junction kept 7 bases outside the gene matches. Germline values: CDR1 SGHRS, CDR2 YFSETQ. CDR3 residues: CASSLRQGVDTGELFF. The DNA for the CDR3 is TGCGCCAGCAGCTTACGCCAGGGGGTCGACACCGGGGAGCTGTTTTTT.

The rearrangement joins TRBV7-6 to TRBJ1-4; D not certain. The CDR3 length is 13 residues. Germline V gives CDR1 SGHVS, CDR2 FNYEAQ. V was shortened by 6 bases and J by 8 bases, with 13 bases between the two germline ends. The CDR3 spells CASSGSGNEKLFF. In nucleotides, the CDR3 is TGTGCCAGCAGTGGAAGCGGGAACGAAAAACTGTTTTTT.

V and J are TRBV5-4 and TRBJ2-5, with 14 bases matching TRBD2. V shed 4 bases and J 2 bases; nucleotides not matched to a gene: 10. The CDR3 is 18 amino acids. Germline V gene sequence: CDR1 SGHNT, CDR2 YYREEE (reference sequence). CDR3 in DNA: TGTGCCAGCAGCGTGACCGGGACTAGCGGGAGTGGACAAGAGACCCAGTACTTC. Protein sequence: CASSVTGTSGSGQETQYF.

In its sample, this clone was seen once. V and J are TRBV6-6 and TRBJ1-1; D ambiguous. CDR3 length: 15 residues. With 1 base removed from V and 1 base from J, the gap between germline ends came to 10 bases. From germline, CDR1 is MNHNY and CDR2 SVGAGI (reference sequence). The chain's CDR3 is CASSYFDTENTEAFF. Here the CDR3 DNA reads TGTGCCAGCAGTTACTTCGACACCGAGAACACTGAAGCTTTCTTT.

This chain uses TRBV6-2 or TRBV6-3 with TRBJ2-5; no definite D call. Germline V gene sequence: CDR1 MNHEY, CDR2 SVGEGT. CDR3 length equals 15 residues. Trimming shortened V by 6 bases and J by 4 bases, and 18 bases separated the two germline ends. CDR3 sequence reads: CASSNARSRRETQYF. The CDR3 region has the DNA TGTGCCAGCAGCAACGCCCGCTCGAGGCGAGAGACCCAGTACTTC.

The CDR3 DNA reads as TGCGCCAGTGCACGACAGGTACCGGCAGATACGCAGTATTTT. It encodes CASARQVPADTQYF. The rearrangement uses TRBV5-1 and TRBJ2-3; D might be TRBD1 (6 bases). Germline CDR1 is SGHRS and CDR2 is YFSETQ. V was shortened by 8 bases and J by 4 bases, with 17 bases between the two germline ends. The CDR3 extends over 14 amino acids. Full variable domain (outside the CDR3, taken from reference TRBV5-1 and TRBJ2-3): KAGVTQTPRYLIKTRGQQVTLSCSPISGHRSVSWYQQTPGQGLQFLFEYFSETQRNKGNFPGRFSGRQFSNSRSEMNVSTLELGDSALYLCASARQVPADTQYFGPGTRLTVL.

This chain connects TRBV28 to TRBJ2-1, with D perhaps matching TRBD1 (5 bases). The CDR3 length is 15 residues. Trimming left V 0 bases short and J 6 bases short, with 12 bases between. Per the germline V gene, CDR1 is MDHEN and CDR2 is SYDVKM. The CDR3 region has the DNA TGTGCCAGCAGTTTATGGGGCAGGGTTTTCAATGAGCAGTTCTTC. Translating gives CASSLWGRVFNEQFF.

On this clone itself: One end of the junction is discordant with germline, which a read error may explain. The V call is TRBV3-1 (or the pseudogene TRBV3-2), the J call TRBJ1-2, with 9 bases that match TRBD1. CDR1 and CDR2 from the germline V gene are LGHDT and YNNKEL (reference sequence). The CDR3 loop spans 14 amino acids. CDR3 nucleotide sequence: TGTGCCAGCAGCCAAGTTAGGAGACAGGGGGACCCCCACTTC. Encoded protein: CASSQVRRQGDPHF.

This chain joins TRBV6-2 or TRBV6-3 and TRBJ1-5; maybe TRBD1 (5 bases). CDR3 size: 16 residues. V was clipped by 4 bases and J by 2 bases, with 15 bases between them. Germline CDR1 is MNHEY and CDR2 is SVGEGT. CDR3 sequence reads: CASSSGSQGRNQPQHF. CDR3 sequence (DNA): TGTGCCAGCAGTTCGGGCTCCCAGGGTCGCAATCAGCCCCAGCATTTT.

The gene calls are TRBV10-1 and TRBJ2-1, with 13 nucleotides matching TRBD2. Germline CDR1 WNHNN, CDR2 SYGVQD (reference sequence). The CDR3 spans 20 residues. Losses at the gene ends were 2 bases for V and 4 bases for J; bases not matched to a gene: 14. The CDR3 DNA sequence: TGCGCCAGCAGTGAGGAAGCCCGGGGACTAGCGGGAAGGCGATACAATGAGCAGTTCTTC. Amino acids: CASSEEARGLAGRRYNEQFF.

The chain has TRBV20-1 and TRBJ1-5, with D possibly being TRBD1 (6 bases). V lost 3 bases to trimming and J lost 0 bases, with 15 bases between them. Per germline, CDR1 DFQATT and CDR2 SNEGSKA (reference sequence). There are 16 residues in the CDR3. The CDR3 DNA follows: TGCAGTGCTAGTACCGTACAGGGTAATAGCAATCAGCCCCAGCATTTT. This encodes CSASTVQGNSNQPQHF.

The chain combines TRBV19 with TRBJ1-5; the match to TRBD1 covers 7 bases. The J segment lost 1 base and the V segment lost 5 bases, leaving 5 bases of the junction unmatched. CDR3 length: 15 amino acids. Germline CDR1 and CDR2: LNHDA and SQIVND (reference sequence). CDR3 bases: TGTGCCAGTAGTTCATGGGACAGAAGCAATCAGCCCCAGCATTTT. It is translated as CASSSWDRSNQPQHF.

The V and J genes are TRBV19 and TRBJ2-1; 8 bases are shared with TRBD2. The germline V gene encodes CDR1 LNHDA and CDR2 SQIVND (reference sequence). Trimming removed 9 bases from V and 4 bases from J; junction bases left unmatched: 2. The CDR3 is made up of 12 amino acids. Here the CDR3 reads CASGREYNEQFF. DNA of the CDR3: TGTGCCAGCGGGAGGGAATACAATGAGCAGTTCTTC. Full variable domain (remainder filled in from reference TRBV19 and TRBJ2-1): DGGITQSPKYLFRKEGQNVTLSCEQNLNHDAMYWYRQDPGQGLRLIYYSQIVNDFQKGDIAEGYSVSREKKESFPLTVTSAQKNPTAFYLCASGREYNEQFFGPGTRLTVL.

The chain recombines TRBV27 with TRBJ2-2; a weak D match, TRBD1 (6 bases). The CDR3 is made up of 16 amino acids. Germline V gene lookup returns CDR1 MNHEY and CDR2 SMNVEV (reference sequence). V lost 3 bases, J lost 5 bases, and 16 bases lay in between. CDR3 DNA: TGTGCCAGCAGTTTCTTTGTGGCAGGGGCTACCGGGGAGCTGTTTTTT. It codes for CASSFFVAGATGELFF.